These 23 T cell receptor beta chains originate from one sample sequenced in a study of blood T cell repertoires in COVID-19. The repertoire was sequenced with immunoSEQ multiplex PCR; TCRdb's copy has only in-frame clones and lacks some. The sample consists of a few hundred thousand clones, approximately 88% of them appearing once. The sample taken for sequencing was PBMCs or T cells enriched from blood (not recorded which). These receptors were obtained from a man younger than 35 with acute COVID-19.

This chain joins TRBV7-6 and TRBJ2-7; D call uncertain. Germline CDR1 is SGHVS and CDR2 is FNYEAQ. The CDR3 covers 15 residues. Trimming took off 0 bases at V and 2 bases at J, with 11 bases between the two ends. The CDR3 bases are TGTGCCAGCAGCTTAGCGTCTGGCAGGACCTACGAGCAGTACTTC. It translates to CASSLASGRTYEQYF. The full variable domain, rest sourced from reference TRBV7-6 and TRBJ2-7, is GAGVSQSPRYKVTKRGQDVALRCDPISGHVSLYWYRQALGQGPEFLTYFNYEAQQDKSGLPNDRFSAERPEGSISTLTIQRTEQRDSAMYRCASSLASGRTYEQYFGPGTRLTVT.

This clone was counted only a few times. The chain has TRBV19 and TRBJ2-2, with 8 bases lining up with TRBD1. With V trimmed by 10 bases and J by 1 base, 8 bases remained unmatched. Germline V gene sequence: CDR1 LNHDA, CDR2 SQIVND (reference sequence). This CDR3 has 15 amino acids. CDR3 sequence reads: CATREQGVNTGELFF. The CDR3 DNA follows: TGTGCCACCAGAGAACAGGGGGTGAACACCGGGGAGCTGTTTTTT.

The chain links TRBV27 to TRBJ2-1, with 8 bases aligning to TRBD2. The length of the CDR3 is 22 residues. V dropped 7 bases and J dropped 0; count of bases not matched to a gene: 26. The germline V gene encodes CDR1 MNHEY and CDR2 SMNVEV (reference sequence). The CDR3 sequence is CASNPLSWEGVSGTISYNEQFF. DNA of the CDR3: TGTGCCAGCAACCCCTTGAGTTGGGAGGGCGTTAGCGGGACAATCTCCTACAATGAGCAGTTCTTC.

This clone was seen a few times. The chain is built from TRBV28 and TRBJ1-4; 9 bases match TRBD1. Germline CDR1 is MDHEN and CDR2 is SYDVKM. The CDR3 sequence is 17 residues long. Trimming took 2 bases from V and 4 from J; bases not matched to a gene: 8. In DNA form, the CDR3 reads TGTGCCAGCAGTTTAGGACAGGGGAGTTGGTTTAATGAAAAACTGTTTTTT. Its translation: CASSLGQGSWFNEKLFF.

This rearrangement joins TRBV27 to TRBJ1-1; 8 bases map to TRBD1. Germline loops: CDR1 MNHEY, CDR2 SMNVEV (reference sequence). With 1 base clipped from V and 1 base from J, the junction kept 8 bases outside the gene matches. CDR3 length: 17 amino acids. The CDR3 spells CASSLFPRDRRNTEAFF. The DNA for the CDR3 is TGTGCCAGCAGTTTATTCCCGAGGGACAGGCGGAACACTGAAGCTTTCTTT.

The V gene is TRBV9, the J gene TRBJ1-4; TRBD1 might be the D (5 bases). Trimming removed 0 bases from V and 7 bases from J, with 22 bases in between. The CDR3 length is 18 residues. Germline V lookup: CDR1 SGDLS, CDR2 YYNGEE. The CDR3 here is CASSVAGGTTKRGEKLFF. CDR3 coding DNA: TGTGCCAGCAGCGTAGCGGGGGGGACGACAAAGCGGGGTGAAAAACTGTTTTTT.

The chain recombines TRBV4-1 with TRBJ2-3; 10 bases fit TRBD2. Germline CDR1 reads MGHRA; CDR2 reads YSYEKL. This CDR3 contains 16 residues. J was trimmed by 3 bases and V by 1 base; bases with no gene match: 4. The CDR3 nucleotides read TGCGCCAGCAGCCAAGTCCGGACTAGCGGTACAGATACGCAGTATTTT. Translated, it gives CASSQVRTSGTDTQYF.

The V and J genes are TRBV7-3 and TRBJ1-4; D is uncertain. V gave up 3 bases and J gave up 4 bases, with 15 bases separating them. This CDR3 is built from 16 residues. The germline gives CDR1 SGHTA, CDR2 FQGTGA. The CDR3 here is CASSFRGRELNEKLFF. CDR3 nucleotides: TGTGCCAGCAGCTTCAGAGGGCGGGAACTTAATGAAAAACTGTTTTTT.

The chain links TRBV30 to TRBJ1-3; TRBD1 is a possible D gene (6 bases). CDR3 length: 16 amino acids. CDR1 is GTSNPN and CDR2 is SVGIG in the germline V gene (reference sequence). The V and J ends lost 5 bases and 0 bases respectively, with 17 bases between them. The CDR3 reads CAWRDTSTFSGNTIYF. CDR3 coding DNA: TGTGCCTGGCGGGACACCTCGACTTTCTCTGGAAACACCATATATTTT.

J is TRBJ1-3 and V is TRBV5-5; 8 bases map to TRBD1. CDR3 size: 15 residues. After removal of 4 bases from V and 8 bases from J, the junction contained 11 bases not matched to a gene. The germline gives CDR1 SGHKS, CDR2 YYEKEE (reference sequence). Here the CDR3 reads CASSPTGQAADTIYF. The CDR3 region has the DNA TGTGCCAGCAGCCCTACGGGACAGGCGGCGGACACCATATATTTT.

The chain uses TRBV5-1 and TRBJ2-3, with D unclear. The ends were cut back, 3 bases at V and 2 bases at J, with 7 bases in the middle. Germline V gives CDR1 SGHRS, CDR2 YFSETQ. There are 13 residues in the CDR3. CDR3 loop: CASSSHNTDTQYF. Here the CDR3 DNA reads TGCGCCAGCAGCTCTCACAACACAGATACGCAGTATTTT.

This sequence joins TRBV5-1 and TRBJ1-1; D unclear. There are 15 residues in the CDR3. CDR1 and CDR2 from the germline V gene are SGHRS and YFSETQ. Trimming removed 4 bases from V and 8 bases from J, with 21 bases in between. CDR3 region: CASSPFPQAEPEAFF. DNA of the CDR3: TGCGCCAGCAGCCCCTTCCCGCAGGCCGAGCCGGAAGCTTTCTTT.

CDR3: CASSQEPGLITEAFF. The CDR3 region has the DNA TGCGCCAGCAGCCAAGAGCCGGGTTTAATCACTGAAGCTTTCTTT. The J gene is TRBJ1-1, the V gene TRBV4-3; D not resolved. The germline CDR1 and CDR2 sequences are LGHNA and YSLEER. The CDR3 is 15 amino acids. V lost 0 bases and J lost 4, with 12 bases in between.

The rearrangement links TRBV18 to TRBJ2-5, with D perhaps matching TRBD1 (6 bases). The CDR3 has 14 amino acids. Germline-derived CDR1 and CDR2 are KGHSH and LQKENI. V dropped 5 bases and J dropped 5 bases, with 15 bases sitting between them. This CDR3 reads CASSMQGMRETQYF. In DNA form, the CDR3 reads TGTGCCAGCTCAATGCAGGGGATGCGGGAGACCCAGTACTTC.

The rearrangement uses TRBV11-3 and TRBJ1-2; TRBD1 matches at 8 bases. The CDR3 has 14 amino acids. J lost 4 bases, V lost 4 bases, and 5 bases had no gene match. Germline V gene lookup returns CDR1 SGHNT and CDR2 YENEEA. CDR3 nucleotide sequence: TGTGCCAGCAGCTCTGGACAGGGACTCTATGGCTACACCTTC. It yields the protein CASSSGQGLYGYTF.

The V and J genes are TRBV27 and TRBJ2-6; 7 bases map to TRBD2. The J segment lost 1 base and the V segment lost 4 bases, leaving 4 bases of the junction unmatched. CDR1 is MNHEY and CDR2 is SMNVEV in the germline V gene (reference sequence). This CDR3 region has 16 residues. The CDR3 protein is CASSSLAASGANVLTF. The DNA of the CDR3 is TGTGCCAGCAGTTCCCTAGCGGCGTCTGGGGCCAACGTCCTGACTTTC. The whole variable domain, filled in from reference TRBV27 and TRBJ2-6, reads EAQVTQNPRYLITVTGKKLTVTCSQNMNHEYMSWYRQDPGLGLRQIYYSMNVEVTDKGDVPEGYKVSRKEKRNFPLILESPSPNQTSLYFCASSSLAASGANVLTFGAGSRLTVL.

The rearrangement uses TRBV11-3 and TRBJ2-2; 9 bases are a match to TRBD1. J lost 3 bases, V lost 3 bases, and 2 bases had no gene match. The CDR3 is 15 residues long. The germline CDR1 and CDR2 sequences are SGHNT and YENEEA. CDR3 residues: CASSFRTGDTGELFF. The CDR3 coding sequence is TGTGCCAGCAGCTTCCGGACAGGGGACACCGGGGAGCTGTTTTTT. Full variable domain (rest looked up from reference TRBV11-3 and TRBJ2-2): EAGVVQSPRYKIIEKKQPVAFWCNPISGHNTLYWYLQNLGQGPELLIRYENEEAVDDSQLPKDRFSAERLKGVDSTLKIQPAELGDSAVYLCASSFRTGDTGELFFGEGSRLTVL.

This clone appeared once. In the same sample, other DNA sequences code for this CDR3. The rearrangement links TRBV28 to TRBJ2-1; 14 positions match TRBD2. The germline V gene encodes CDR1 MDHEN and CDR2 SYDVKM. The CDR3 consists of 15 residues. V was pared by 6 bases and J by 8 bases, with 6 bases of the junction left unmatched. CDR3 protein: CASSPGTSGSHEQFF. CDR3 in DNA: TGTGCCAGCAGCCCAGGGACTAGCGGGAGCCATGAGCAGTTCTTC.

The V gene is TRBV19, the J gene TRBJ1-5, with D perhaps matching TRBD1 (6 bases). The germline CDR1 and CDR2 sequences are LNHDA and SQIVND (reference sequence). CDR3 length: 16 residues. Trimming cost V 5 bases and J 7 bases, with 21 bases left between them. The CDR3 DNA follows: TGTGCCAGTAGTCCCACCGGACAGCTAGGGTGGCAGCCCCAGCATTTT. Amino acid sequence: CASSPTGQLGWQPQHF.

The gene calls are TRBV5-1 and TRBJ1-1; D gene ambiguous. Per germline, CDR1 SGHRS and CDR2 YFSETQ. The V and J ends lost 5 bases and 1 base respectively, with 9 bases between them. This CDR3 spans 13 amino acids. DNA of the CDR3: TGCGCCAGCAGTTCACAGAGGAACACTGAAGCTTTCTTT. It codes for CASSSQRNTEAFF.

The chain recombines TRBV6-5 with TRBJ1-2; D not resolved. The CDR3 is made up of 15 amino acids. From germline, CDR1 is MNHEY and CDR2 SVGAGI. Trimming removed 10 bases at V and 4 bases at J, with 22 bases between. CDR3 loop: CATSRWTLAAYGYTF. CDR3 bases: TGTGCCACCAGCCGATGGACGCTAGCTGCCTATGGCTACACCTTC.

This clone has more than one count but fewer than ten. The genes are TRBV7-2 and TRBJ1-4; D call uncertain. V was trimmed by 5 bases and J by 11 bases, leaving 15 bases between them. CDR3 length: 13 residues. Looked up from germline, CDR1 is SGHTA and CDR2 is FQGNSA. CDR3 in DNA: TGTGCCAGCAGCCCTGACCCTCTCGGGAAACTGTTTTTT. Translating it yields CASSPDPLGKLFF.

This chain uses TRBV4-1 with TRBJ1-6; D is undetermined. Looked up from germline, CDR1 is MGHRA and CDR2 is YSYEKL. The CDR3 covers 13 residues. Trimming cost V 0 bases and J 13 bases, with 10 bases left between them. CDR3 nucleotide sequence: TGCGCCAGCAGCCAAGATGAGGCTCTTCCCCTCCACTTT. Translating it yields CASSQDEALPLHF.